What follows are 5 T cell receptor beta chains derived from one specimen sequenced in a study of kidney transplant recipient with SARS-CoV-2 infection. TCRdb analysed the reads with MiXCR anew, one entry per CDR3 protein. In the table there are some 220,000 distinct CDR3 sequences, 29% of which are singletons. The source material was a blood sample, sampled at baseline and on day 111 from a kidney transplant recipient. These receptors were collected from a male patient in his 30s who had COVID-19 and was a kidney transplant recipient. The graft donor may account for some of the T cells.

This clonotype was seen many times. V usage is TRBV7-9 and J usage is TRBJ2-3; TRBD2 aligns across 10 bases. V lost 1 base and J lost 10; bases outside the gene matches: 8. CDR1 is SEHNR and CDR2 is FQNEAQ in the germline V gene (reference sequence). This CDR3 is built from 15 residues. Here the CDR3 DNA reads TGTGCCAGCAGCTTAGTGATGCTAGCGGGAGACCCGCAGTATTTT. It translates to CASSLVMLAGDPQYF.

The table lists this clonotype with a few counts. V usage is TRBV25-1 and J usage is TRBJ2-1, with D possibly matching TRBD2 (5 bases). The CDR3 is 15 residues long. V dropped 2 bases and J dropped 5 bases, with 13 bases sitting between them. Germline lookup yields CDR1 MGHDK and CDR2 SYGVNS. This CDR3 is CASSENGEADNEQFF. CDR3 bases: TGTGCCAGCAGTGAAAACGGGGAAGCGGACAATGAGCAGTTCTTC.

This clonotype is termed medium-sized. The CDR3 DNA sequence: TGTGCCAGCACACCCGAGAGAGGGGGTAATTCCTACGAGCAGTACTTC. Translation gives CASTPERGGNSYEQYF. The chain carries TRBV7-8 and TRBJ2-4, with D perhaps TRBD1 (6 bases). The end of the DNA is better explained by TRBJ2-7, so the J call may be wrong. The CDR3 contains 16 residues. Germline V gene sequence: CDR1 SGHVS, CDR2 FQNEAQ.

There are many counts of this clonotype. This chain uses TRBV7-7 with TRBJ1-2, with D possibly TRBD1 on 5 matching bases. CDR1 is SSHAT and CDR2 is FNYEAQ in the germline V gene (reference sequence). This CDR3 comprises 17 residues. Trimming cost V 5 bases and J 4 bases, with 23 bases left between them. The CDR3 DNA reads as TGTGCCAGCAGCCCTGACAGTAAGTGCCGAAAGACCTATGGCTACACCTTC. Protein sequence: CASSPDSKCRKTYGYTF.

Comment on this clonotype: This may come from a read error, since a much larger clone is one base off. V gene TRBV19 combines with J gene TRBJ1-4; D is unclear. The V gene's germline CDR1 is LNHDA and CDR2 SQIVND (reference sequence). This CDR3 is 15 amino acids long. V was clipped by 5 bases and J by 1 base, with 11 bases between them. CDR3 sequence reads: CASSPMGRTNEKLFF. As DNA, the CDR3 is TGTGCCAGTAGTCCCATGGGCCGAACTAATGAAAAACTGTTTTTT. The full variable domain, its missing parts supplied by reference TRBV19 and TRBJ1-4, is DGGITQSPKYLFRKEGQNVTLSCEQNLNHDAMYWYRQDPGQGLRLIYYSQIVNDFQKGDIAEGYSVSREKKESFPLTVTSAQKNPTAFYLCASSPMGRTNEKLFFGSGTQLSVL.